These T cell receptor beta chains were read from a single sample in a study of cytomegalovirus exposure and HLA in healthy donors. Some clones are missing from TCRdb's copy, which holds only in-frame ones; the method was immunoSEQ multiplex PCR. The sample totals under 200,000 clones. Sequenced sample: PBMCs. These receptors were obtained from a woman aged 18-29 years in good health and CMV-seropositive. Each CDR3 is given with its conserved first and last residue. A D gene is named only where the DNA matches it firmly.

DNA | CDR3 | J | V | length | D
TGTGCCAGCAGCTTAGCTAGCGGGTCGCGAGAGACCCAGTACTTC | CASSLASGSRETQYF | TRBJ2-5 | TRBV7-2 | 15 | TRBD2
TGCGCCAGCAGCGACATGGCCGGTGGGGCCAACGTCCTGACTTTC | CASSDMAGGANVLTF | TRBJ2-6 | TRBV5-1 | 15 | .
TGTGCCAGCAGCTTAGCGAGGGGCGGGGGGCTCTACAATGAGCAGTTCTTC | CASSLARGGGLYNEQFF | TRBJ2-1 | TRBV7-9 | 17 | TRBD2
TGTGCCAGCAGCCAGGCGCCCATGAACACTGAAGCTTTCTTT | CASSQAPMNTEAFF | TRBJ1-1 | TRBV7-8 | 14 | .
TGTGCCAGCAGCCTCGACCGGCGGAACTATGGCTACACCTTC | CASSLDRRNYGYTF | TRBJ1-2 | TRBV7-2 | 14 | .
TGTGCCAGCAGCTTTAGACAGGGGAATTCAGCTTTCTTT | CASSFRQGNSAFF | TRBJ1-1 | TRBV7-2 | 13 | TRBD1
TGTGCCAGCAGCAAACCGCGACAGGGGAACTACGAGCAGTACTTC | CASSKPRQGNYEQYF | TRBJ2-7 | TRBV21-1 | 15 | .
TGCGCCAGCAGCCCGACTAGCGGGGGCACAAATGAGCAGTTCTTC | CASSPTSGGTNEQFF | TRBJ2-1 | TRBV4-3 | 15 | TRBD2
TGTGCCAGCAGCTTAGCGCAGTCAGGGGGCCACTATGGCTACACCTTC | CASSLAQSGGHYGYTF | TRBJ1-2 | TRBV7-2 | 16 | TRBD1
TGTGCCAGCAGCGTACTAGCGGGACGCTCCTACAATGAGCAGTTCTTC | CASSVLAGRSYNEQFF | TRBJ2-1 | TRBV5-6 | 16 | TRBD2
TGTGCCAGCAGTATACTAGCGGGGGGGCCCCCCGAGCAGTTCTTC | CASSILAGGPPEQFF | TRBJ2-1 | TRBV27 | 15 | TRBD2
TGTGCCAGCAGTGCCAGCGGGGGGGCTTTCGATACGCAGTATTTT | CASSASGGAFDTQYF | TRBJ2-3 | TRBV2 | 15 | TRBD2
TGTGCCAGCAGCTCCGGGACAGGGGACAATCAGCCCCAGCATTTT | CASSSGTGDNQPQHF | TRBJ1-5 | TRBV7-2 | 15 | TRBD1
TGTGCCAGCAGCCAAGTTAGCGGGGGGGGCAATGAGCAGTTCTTC | CASSQVSGGGNEQFF | TRBJ2-1 | TRBV4-2 | 15 | TRBD2
TGTGCCTGGGCCGGACTAGCGTACGAGCAGTACTTC | CAWAGLAYEQYF | TRBJ2-7 | TRBV30 | 12 | TRBD2